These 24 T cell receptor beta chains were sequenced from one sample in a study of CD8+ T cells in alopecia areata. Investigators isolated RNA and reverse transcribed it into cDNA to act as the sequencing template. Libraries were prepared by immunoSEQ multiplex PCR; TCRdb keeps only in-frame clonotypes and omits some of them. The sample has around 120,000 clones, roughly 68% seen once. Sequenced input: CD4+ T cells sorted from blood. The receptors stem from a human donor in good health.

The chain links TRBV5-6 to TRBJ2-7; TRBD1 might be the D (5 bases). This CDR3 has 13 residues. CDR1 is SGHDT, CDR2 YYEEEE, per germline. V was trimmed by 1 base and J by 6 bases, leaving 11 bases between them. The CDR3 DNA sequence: TGTGCCAGCAGCTTGTCAGGGTTTTTCGAGCAGTACTTC. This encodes CASSLSGFFEQYF.

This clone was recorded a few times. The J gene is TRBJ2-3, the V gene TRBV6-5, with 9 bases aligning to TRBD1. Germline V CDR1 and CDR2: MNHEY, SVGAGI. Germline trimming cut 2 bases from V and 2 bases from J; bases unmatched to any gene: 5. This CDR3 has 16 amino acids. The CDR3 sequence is CASSYSGQGLTDTQYF. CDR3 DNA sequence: TGTGCCAGCAGTTACAGCGGACAGGGGCTCACAGATACGCAGTATTTT.

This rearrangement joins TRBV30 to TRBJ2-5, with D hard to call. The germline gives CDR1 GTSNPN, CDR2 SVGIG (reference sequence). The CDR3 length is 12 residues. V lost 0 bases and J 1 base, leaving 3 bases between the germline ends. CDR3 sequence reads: CAWSVSQETQYF. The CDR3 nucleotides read TGTGCCTGGAGTGTATCCCAAGAGACCCAGTACTTC.

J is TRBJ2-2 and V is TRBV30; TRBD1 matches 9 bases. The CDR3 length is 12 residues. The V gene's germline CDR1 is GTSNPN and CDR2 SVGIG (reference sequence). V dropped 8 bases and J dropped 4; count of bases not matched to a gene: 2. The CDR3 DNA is TGTGCCGGACAGGGGCCCACCGGGGAGCTGTTTTTT. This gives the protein CAGQGPTGELFF. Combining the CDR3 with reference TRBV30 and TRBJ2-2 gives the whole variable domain SQTIHQWPATLVQPVGSPLSLECTVEGTSNPNLYWYRQAAGRGLQLLFYSVGIGQISSEVPQNLSASRPQDRQFILSSKKLLLSDSGFYLCAGQGPTGELFFGEGSRLTVL.

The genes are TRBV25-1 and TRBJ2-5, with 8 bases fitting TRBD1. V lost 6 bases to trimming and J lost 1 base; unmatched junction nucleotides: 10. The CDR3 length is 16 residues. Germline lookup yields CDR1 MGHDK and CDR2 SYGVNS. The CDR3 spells CASSPRDRRFQETQYF. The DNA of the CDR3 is TGTGCCAGCAGCCCGAGGGACAGGAGATTCCAAGAGACCCAGTACTTC. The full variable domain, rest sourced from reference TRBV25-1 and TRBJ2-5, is EADIYQTPRYLVIGTGKKITLECSQTMGHDKMYWYQQDPGMELHLIHYSYGVNSTEKGDLSSESTVSRIRTEHFPLTLESARPSHTSQYLCASSPRDRRFQETQYFGPGTRLLVL.

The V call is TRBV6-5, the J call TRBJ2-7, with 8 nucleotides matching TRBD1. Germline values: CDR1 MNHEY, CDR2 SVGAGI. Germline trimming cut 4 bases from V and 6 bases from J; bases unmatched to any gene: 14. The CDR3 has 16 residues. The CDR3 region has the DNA TGTGCCAGCAGTTTCATATCCCGGACAGGGAGCGTCGAGCAGTACTTC. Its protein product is CASSFISRTGSVEQYF.

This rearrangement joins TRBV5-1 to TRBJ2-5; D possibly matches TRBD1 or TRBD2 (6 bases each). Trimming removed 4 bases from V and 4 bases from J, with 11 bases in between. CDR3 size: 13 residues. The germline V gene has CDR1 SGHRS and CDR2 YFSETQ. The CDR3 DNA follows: TGCGCCAGCAGCGGGGGGCTGGGAGAGACCCAGTACTTC. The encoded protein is CASSGGLGETQYF.

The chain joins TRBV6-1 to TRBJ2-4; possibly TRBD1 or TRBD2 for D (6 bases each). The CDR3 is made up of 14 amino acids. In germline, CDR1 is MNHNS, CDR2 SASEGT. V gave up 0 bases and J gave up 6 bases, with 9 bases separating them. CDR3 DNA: TGTGCCAGCAGTGAAGCAGGGGGGACAAACATTCAGTACTTC. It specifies CASSEAGGTNIQYF.

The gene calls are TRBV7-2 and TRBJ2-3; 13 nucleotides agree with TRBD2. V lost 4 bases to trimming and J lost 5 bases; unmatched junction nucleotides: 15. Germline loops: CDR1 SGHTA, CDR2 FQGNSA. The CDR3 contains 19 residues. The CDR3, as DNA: TGTGCCAGCAGCTCCCGACTAGCGGGGGGCAATGCAAGGAGAGATACGCAGTATTTT. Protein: CASSSRLAGGNARRDTQYF.

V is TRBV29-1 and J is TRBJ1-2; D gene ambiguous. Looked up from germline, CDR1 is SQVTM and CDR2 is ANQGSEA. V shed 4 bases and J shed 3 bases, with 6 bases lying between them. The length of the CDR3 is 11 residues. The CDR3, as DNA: TGCAGCGTTGGTGGGTACTATGGCTACACCTTC. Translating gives CSVGGYYGYTF.

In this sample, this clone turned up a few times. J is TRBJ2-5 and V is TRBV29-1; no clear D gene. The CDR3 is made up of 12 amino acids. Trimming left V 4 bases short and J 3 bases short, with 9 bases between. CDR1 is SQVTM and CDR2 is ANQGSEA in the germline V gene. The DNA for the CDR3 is TGCAGCGTTGGAGGCCCTGAAGAGACCCAGTACTTC. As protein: CSVGGPEETQYF.

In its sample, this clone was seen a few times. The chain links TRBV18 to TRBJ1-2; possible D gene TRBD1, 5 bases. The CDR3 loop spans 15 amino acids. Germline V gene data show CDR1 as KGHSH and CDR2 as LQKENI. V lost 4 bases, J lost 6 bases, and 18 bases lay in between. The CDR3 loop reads CASSHRGTGMDGYTF. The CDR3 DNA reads TGTGCCAGCTCACATAGAGGGACCGGGATGGATGGCTACACCTTC.

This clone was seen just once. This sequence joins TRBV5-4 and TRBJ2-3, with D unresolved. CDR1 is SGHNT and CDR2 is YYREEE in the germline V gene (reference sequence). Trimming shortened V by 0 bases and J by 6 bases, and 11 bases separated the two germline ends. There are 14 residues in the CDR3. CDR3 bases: TGTGCCAGCAGCTTGGCCTTAGGGCGGGATACGCAGTATTTT. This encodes CASSLALGRDTQYF.

In DNA form, the CDR3 reads TGTGCCAGCAGCTTGGGGACTTCCCGGGATACGCAGTATTTT. It specifies CASSLGTSRDTQYF. This chain uses TRBV5-6 with TRBJ2-3; D is perhaps TRBD2 (5 bases). The germline V gene encodes CDR1 SGHDT and CDR2 YYEEEE. The CDR3 sequence is 14 residues long. Trimming pared 0 bases from V and 6 bases from J, leaving 11 bases between.

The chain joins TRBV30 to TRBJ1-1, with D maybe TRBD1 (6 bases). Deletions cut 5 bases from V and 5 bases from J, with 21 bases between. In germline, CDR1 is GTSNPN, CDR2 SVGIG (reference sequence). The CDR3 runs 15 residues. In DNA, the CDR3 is TGTGCCTGGGGCCCTTGGGGGGCCCGAGGGACTGAAGCTTTCTTT. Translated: CAWGPWGARGTEAFF.

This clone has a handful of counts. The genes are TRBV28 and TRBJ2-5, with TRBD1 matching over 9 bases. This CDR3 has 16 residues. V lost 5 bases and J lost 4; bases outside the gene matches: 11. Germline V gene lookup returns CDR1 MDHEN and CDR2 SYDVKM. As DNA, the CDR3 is TGTGCCAGCAGTAACGGAGGACAGGGGAGAGGAGAGACCCAGTACTTC. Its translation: CASSNGGQGRGETQYF. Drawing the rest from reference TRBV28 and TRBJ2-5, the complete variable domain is DVKVTQSSRYLVKRTGEKVFLECVQDMDHENMFWYRQDPGLGLRLIYFSYDVKMKEKGDIPEGYSVSREKKERFSLILESASTNQTSMYLCASSNGGQGRGETQYFGPGTRLLVL.

The CDR3 spells CAGGFTDTQYF. CDR3 nucleotide sequence: TGTGCCGGAGGGTTCACAGATACGCAGTATTTT. The chain uses TRBV30 and TRBJ2-3, with D tentatively TRBD2 (6 bases). Germline assignment: CDR1 GTSNPN and CDR2 SVGIG (reference sequence). The CDR3 has 11 residues. V gave up 8 bases and J gave up 2 bases, with 8 bases separating them.

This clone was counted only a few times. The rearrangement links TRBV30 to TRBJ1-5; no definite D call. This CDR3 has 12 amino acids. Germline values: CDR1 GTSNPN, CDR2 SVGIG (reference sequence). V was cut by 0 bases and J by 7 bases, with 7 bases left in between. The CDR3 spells CAWSVLGQPQHF. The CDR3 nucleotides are TGTGCCTGGAGTGTACTAGGGCAGCCCCAGCATTTT.

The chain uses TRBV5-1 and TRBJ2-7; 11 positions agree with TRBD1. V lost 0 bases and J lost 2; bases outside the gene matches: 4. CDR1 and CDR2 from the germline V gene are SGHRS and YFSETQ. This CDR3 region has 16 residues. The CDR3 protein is CASSLDGTGGAYEQYF. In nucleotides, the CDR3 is TGCGCCAGCAGCTTGGACGGGACAGGGGGAGCCTACGAGCAGTACTTC.

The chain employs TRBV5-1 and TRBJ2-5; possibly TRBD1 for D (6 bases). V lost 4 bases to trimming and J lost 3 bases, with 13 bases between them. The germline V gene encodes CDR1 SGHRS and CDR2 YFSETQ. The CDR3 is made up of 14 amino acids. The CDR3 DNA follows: TGCGCCAGCAGCCCCCCAACAGGGAAAGAGACCCAGTACTTC. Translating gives CASSPPTGKETQYF.

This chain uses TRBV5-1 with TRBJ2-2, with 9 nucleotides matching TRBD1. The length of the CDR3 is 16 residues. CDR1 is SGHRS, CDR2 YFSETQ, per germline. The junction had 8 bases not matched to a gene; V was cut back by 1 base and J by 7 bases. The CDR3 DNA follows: TGCGCCAGCAGCTTGACCCCGGGACAGGGAAACGGGGAGCTGTTTTTT. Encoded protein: CASSLTPGQGNGELFF.

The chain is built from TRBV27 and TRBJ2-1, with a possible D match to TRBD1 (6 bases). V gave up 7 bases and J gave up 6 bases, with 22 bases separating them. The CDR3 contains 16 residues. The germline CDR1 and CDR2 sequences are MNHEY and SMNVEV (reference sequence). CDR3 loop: CASTAPGQGTLNEQFF. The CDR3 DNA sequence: TGTGCCAGCACCGCGCCGGGACAAGGGACCCTCAATGAGCAGTTCTTC.

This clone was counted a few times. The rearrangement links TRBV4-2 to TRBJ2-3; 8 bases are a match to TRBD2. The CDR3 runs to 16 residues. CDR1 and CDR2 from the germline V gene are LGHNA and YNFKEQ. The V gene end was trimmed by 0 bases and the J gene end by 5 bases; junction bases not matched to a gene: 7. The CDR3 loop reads CASSQDAASGRDTQYF. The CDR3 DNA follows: TGTGCCAGCAGCCAAGACGCGGCTAGCGGGCGAGATACGCAGTATTTT.

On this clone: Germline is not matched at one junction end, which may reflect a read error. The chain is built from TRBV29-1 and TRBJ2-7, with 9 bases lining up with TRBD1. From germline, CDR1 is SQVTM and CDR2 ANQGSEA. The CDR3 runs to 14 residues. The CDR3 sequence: CSVGLGQGSHEQYF. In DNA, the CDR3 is TGCAGCGTGGGATTGGGACAGGGCTCCCACGAGCAGTACTTC.